The 6 T cell receptor beta chains in this list originate from one sample, sequenced in a study of T-cell memory formation after mild COVID-19. Each CDR3 protein gets one entry after TCRdb re-called the 5' RACE reads with MiXCR. Of more than 75,000 distinct CDR3 sequences listed, about 15% are singletons. The sample taken for sequencing was PBMCs or a T cell subset sorted from them (not recorded which). The receptors come from an adult woman who had mild COVID-19 (a few samples of this study predate the infection). Cell type and time point are not known.

The J gene is TRBJ2-1, the V gene TRBV20-1; TRBD1 agrees at 8 bases. V shed 0 bases, J shed 0 bases, and the junction held 7 bases outside the gene matches. The CDR3 has 17 amino acids. Per the germline V gene, CDR1 is DFQATT and CDR2 is SNEGSKA (reference sequence). CDR3 DNA sequence: TGCAGTGCTAGAGACGGGACAGGTGAGAGCTCCTACAATGAGCAGTTCTTC. Translated, it gives CSARDGTGESSYNEQFF.

The chain couples TRBV28 to TRBJ2-3; D is ambiguous. This CDR3 comprises 14 residues. CDR1 is MDHEN and CDR2 is SYDVKM in the germline V gene. The V gene lost 3 bases and the J gene lost 2 bases, with 9 bases spanning the gap. The DNA for the CDR3 is TGTGCCAGCAGTTTCACACAGATCACAGATACGCAGTATTTT. Protein product: CASSFTQITDTQYF.

This clonotype was observed a handful of times. The rearrangement links TRBV9 to TRBJ2-7, with 11 bases identical to TRBD2. Germline trimming cut 0 bases from V and 4 bases from J; bases unmatched to any gene: 21. This CDR3 spans 21 amino acids. Germline CDR1 reads SGDLS; CDR2 reads YYNGEE. CDR3 sequence (DNA): TGTGCCAGCAGCGTAGACCCCACGTCGTTACTAGCGGGAGTTTATCGTTACGAGCAGTACTTC. It encodes CASSVDPTSLLAGVYRYEQYF.

This clonotype came up a few times. The V and J genes are TRBV20-1 and TRBJ1-1; 10 positions match TRBD1. Germline V lookup: CDR1 DFQATT, CDR2 SNEGSKA (reference sequence). The CDR3 extends over 13 amino acids. The V gene end was trimmed by 3 bases and the J gene end by 3 bases; junction bases not matched to a gene: 1. The chain's CDR3 is CSARGQGHTEAFF. Written as DNA, the CDR3 is TGCAGTGCTAGGGGACAGGGGCACACTGAAGCTTTCTTT.

This clonotype was seen a handful of times. The J gene is TRBJ2-5, the V gene TRBV7-6; 14 positions agree with TRBD2. Per germline, CDR1 SGHVS and CDR2 FNYEAQ. CDR3 length: 19 amino acids. The J segment lost 4 bases and the V segment lost 5 bases, leaving 15 bases of the junction unmatched. Here the CDR3 DNA reads TGTGCCAGCAGCCCCAGACTAGCGGGGGGGCCTAAGGACGGAGAGACCCAGTACTTC. Translation: CASSPRLAGGPKDGETQYF.

This clonotype showed up just a few times. The V and J genes are TRBV5-6 and TRBJ2-1; D not resolved. The CDR3 length is 17 residues. V lost 4 bases and J 4 bases, leaving 21 bases between the germline ends. Looked up from germline, CDR1 is SGHDT and CDR2 is YYEEEE. This CDR3 is CASSTAGGLSEYNEQFF. The CDR3 DNA reads as TGTGCCAGCAGCACGGCCGGTGGGCTATCAGAGTACAATGAGCAGTTCTTC.